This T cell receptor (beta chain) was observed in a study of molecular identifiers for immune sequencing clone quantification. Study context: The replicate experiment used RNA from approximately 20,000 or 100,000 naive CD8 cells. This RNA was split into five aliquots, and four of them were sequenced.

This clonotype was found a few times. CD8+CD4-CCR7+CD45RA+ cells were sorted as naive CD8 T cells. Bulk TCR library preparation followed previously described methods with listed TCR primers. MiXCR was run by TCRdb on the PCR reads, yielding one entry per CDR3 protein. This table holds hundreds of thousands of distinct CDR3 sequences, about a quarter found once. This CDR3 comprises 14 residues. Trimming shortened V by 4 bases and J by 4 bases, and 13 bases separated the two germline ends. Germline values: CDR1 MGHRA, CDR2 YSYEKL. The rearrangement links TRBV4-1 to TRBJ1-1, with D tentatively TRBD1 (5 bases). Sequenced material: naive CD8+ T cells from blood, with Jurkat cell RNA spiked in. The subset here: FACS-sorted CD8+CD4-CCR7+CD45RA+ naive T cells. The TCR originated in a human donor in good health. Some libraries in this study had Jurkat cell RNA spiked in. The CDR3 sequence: CASSPSGQGTEAFF. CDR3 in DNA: TGCGCCAGCAGCCCCTCCGGCCAGGGCACTGAAGCTTTCTTT.